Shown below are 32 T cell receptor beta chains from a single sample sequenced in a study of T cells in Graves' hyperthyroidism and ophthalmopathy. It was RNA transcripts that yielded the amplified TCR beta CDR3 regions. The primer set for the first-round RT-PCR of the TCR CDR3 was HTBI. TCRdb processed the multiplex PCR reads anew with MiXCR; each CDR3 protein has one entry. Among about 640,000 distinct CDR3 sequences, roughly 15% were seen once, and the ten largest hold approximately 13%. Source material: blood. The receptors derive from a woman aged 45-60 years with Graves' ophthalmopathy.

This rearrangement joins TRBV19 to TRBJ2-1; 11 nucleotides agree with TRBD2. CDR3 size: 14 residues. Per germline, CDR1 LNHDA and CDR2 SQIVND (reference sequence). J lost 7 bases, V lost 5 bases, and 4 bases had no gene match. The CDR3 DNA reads TGTGCCAGTAGTCCTAGCGGGAGGCAAAATGAGCAGTTCTTC. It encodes CASSPSGRQNEQFF. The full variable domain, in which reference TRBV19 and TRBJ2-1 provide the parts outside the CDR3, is DGGITQSPKYLFRKEGQNVTLSCEQNLNHDAMYWYRQDPGQGLRLIYYSQIVNDFQKGDIAEGYSVSREKKESFPLTVTSAQKNPTAFYLCASSPSGRQNEQFFGPGTRLTVL.

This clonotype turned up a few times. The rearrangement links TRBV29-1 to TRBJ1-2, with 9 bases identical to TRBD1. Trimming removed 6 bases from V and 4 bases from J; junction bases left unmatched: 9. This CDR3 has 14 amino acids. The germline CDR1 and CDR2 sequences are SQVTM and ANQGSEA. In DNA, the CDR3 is TGCAGCGTCCTGGACAGGGGTGGGAGCTATGGCTACACCTTC. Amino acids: CSVLDRGGSYGYTF.

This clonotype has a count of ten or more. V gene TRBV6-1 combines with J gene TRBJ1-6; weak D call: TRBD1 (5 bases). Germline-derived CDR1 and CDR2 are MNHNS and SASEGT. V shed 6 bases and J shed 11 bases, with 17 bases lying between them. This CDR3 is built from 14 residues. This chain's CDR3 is CASRGLQFGTPLHF. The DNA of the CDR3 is TGTGCCAGCAGGGGACTCCAGTTTGGTACACCCCTCCACTTT.

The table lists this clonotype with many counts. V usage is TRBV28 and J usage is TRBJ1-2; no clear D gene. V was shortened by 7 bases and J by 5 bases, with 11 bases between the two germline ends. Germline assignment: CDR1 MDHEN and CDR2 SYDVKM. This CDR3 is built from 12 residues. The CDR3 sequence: CASTTEWYGYTF. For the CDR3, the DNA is TGTGCCAGCACAACCGAGTGGTATGGCTACACCTTC.

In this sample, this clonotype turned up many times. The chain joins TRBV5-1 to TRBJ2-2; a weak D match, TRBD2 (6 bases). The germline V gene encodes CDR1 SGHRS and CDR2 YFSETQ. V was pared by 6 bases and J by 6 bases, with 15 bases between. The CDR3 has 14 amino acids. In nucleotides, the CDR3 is TGCGCCAGCACCACCACCGGGGGTGCCGGGGAGCTGTTTTTT. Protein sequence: CASTTTGGAGELFF.

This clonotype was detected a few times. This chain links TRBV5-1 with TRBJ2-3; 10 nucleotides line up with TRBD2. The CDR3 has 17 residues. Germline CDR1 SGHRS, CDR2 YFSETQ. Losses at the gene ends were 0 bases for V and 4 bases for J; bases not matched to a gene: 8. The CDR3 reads CASSLAGSGRAADTQYF. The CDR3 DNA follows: TGCGCCAGCAGCTTGGCCGGGAGCGGGAGGGCCGCAGATACGCAGTATTTT.

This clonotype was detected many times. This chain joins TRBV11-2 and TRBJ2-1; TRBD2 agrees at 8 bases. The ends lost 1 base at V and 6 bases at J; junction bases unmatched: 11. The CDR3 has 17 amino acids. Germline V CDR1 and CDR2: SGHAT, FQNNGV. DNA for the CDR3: TGTGCCAGCAGCTTAGTTGGACTAGCTTCCTTGGCCAATGAGCAGTTCTTC. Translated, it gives CASSLVGLASLANEQFF.

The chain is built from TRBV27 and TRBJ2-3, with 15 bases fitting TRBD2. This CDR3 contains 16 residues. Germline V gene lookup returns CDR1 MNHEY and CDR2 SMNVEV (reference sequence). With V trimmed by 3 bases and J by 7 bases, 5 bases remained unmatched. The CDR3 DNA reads TGTGCCAGCAGTTTCGGACTAGCGGGAGGGTCGAATACGCAGTATTTT. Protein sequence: CASSFGLAGGSNTQYF.

The CDR3 DNA reads TGTGCCAGCTCATCAGGACAGGGGGCGCCAGGCTACGAGCAGTACTTC. It encodes CASSSGQGAPGYEQYF. This chain uses TRBV18 with TRBJ2-7, with 11 positions matching TRBD1. This CDR3 has 16 amino acids. Germline CDR1 KGHSH, CDR2 LQKENI. Germline trimming cut 5 bases from V and 3 bases from J; bases unmatched to any gene: 9.

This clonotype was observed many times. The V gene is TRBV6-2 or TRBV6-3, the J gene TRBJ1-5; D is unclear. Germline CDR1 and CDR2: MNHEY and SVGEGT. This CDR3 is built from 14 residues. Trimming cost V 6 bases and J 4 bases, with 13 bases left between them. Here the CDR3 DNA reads TGTGCCAGCAGCCTCGGGCAGCATAATCAGCCCCAGCATTTT. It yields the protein CASSLGQHNQPQHF.

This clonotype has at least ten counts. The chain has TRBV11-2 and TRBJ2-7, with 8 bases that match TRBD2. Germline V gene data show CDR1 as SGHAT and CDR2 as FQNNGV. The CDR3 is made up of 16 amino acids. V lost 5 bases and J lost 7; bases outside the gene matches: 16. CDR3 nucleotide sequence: TGTGCCAGCAGCCCACGGAGTGGAGCGGGAGTAAAGGAGCAGTACTTC. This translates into CASSPRSGAGVKEQYF.

CDR3 sequence (DNA): TGTGCCAGCAGCGGAAACAGGGTTCCCAAAAACATTCAGTACTTC. Translated, it gives CASSGNRVPKNIQYF. The chain is built from TRBV9 and TRBJ2-4, with TRBD1 as a possible D gene (6 bases). Germline V gene sequence: CDR1 SGDLS, CDR2 YYNGEE. The CDR3 sequence is 15 residues long. The V end was cut by 3 bases, the J end by 2 bases, with 12 bases between.

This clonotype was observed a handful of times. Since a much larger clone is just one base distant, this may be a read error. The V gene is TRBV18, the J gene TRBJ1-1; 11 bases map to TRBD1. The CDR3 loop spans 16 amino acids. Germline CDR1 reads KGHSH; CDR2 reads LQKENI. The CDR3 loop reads CASSRDRGSTNTEALF. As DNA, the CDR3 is TGTGCCAGCTCACGGGACAGGGGGTCGACGAACACTGAAGCTCTCTTT.

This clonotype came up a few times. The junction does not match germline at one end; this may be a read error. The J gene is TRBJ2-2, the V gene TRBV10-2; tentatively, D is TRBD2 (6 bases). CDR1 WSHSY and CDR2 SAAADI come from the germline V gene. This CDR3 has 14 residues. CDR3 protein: CASREGGPTRELFF. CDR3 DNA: TGCGCCAGCCGAGAGGGAGGACCCACCAGGGAGCTGTTTTTT.

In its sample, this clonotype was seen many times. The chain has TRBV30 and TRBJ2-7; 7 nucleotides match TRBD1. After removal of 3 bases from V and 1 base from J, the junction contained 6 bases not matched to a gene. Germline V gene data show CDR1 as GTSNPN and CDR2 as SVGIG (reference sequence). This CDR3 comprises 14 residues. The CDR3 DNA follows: TGTGCCTGGAGCCGGGACAGTACATCCTACGAGCAGTACTTC. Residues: CAWSRDSTSYEQYF.

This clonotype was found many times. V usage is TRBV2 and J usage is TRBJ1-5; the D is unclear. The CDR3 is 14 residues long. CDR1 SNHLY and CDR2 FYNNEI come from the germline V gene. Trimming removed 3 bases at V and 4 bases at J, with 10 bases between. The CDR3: CASSDYARNQPQHF. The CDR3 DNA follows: TGTGCCAGCAGTGACTACGCACGAAATCAGCCCCAGCATTTT.

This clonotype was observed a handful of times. The CDR3 DNA sequence: TGTGCCAGTAGTAGTCACCCTTGGGGCACCGGGGAGCTGTTTTTT. Its protein is CASSSHPWGTGELFF. The chain has TRBV19 and TRBJ2-2; the D is unclear. V dropped 4 bases and J dropped 4 bases, with 13 bases sitting between them. This CDR3 contains 15 residues. The V gene's germline CDR1 is LNHDA and CDR2 SQIVND (reference sequence).

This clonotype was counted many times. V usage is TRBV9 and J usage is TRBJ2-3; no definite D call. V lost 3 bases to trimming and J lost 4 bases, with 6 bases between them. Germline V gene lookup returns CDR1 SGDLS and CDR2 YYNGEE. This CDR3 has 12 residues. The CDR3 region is CASSAFSDTQYF. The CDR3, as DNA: TGTGCCAGCAGCGCATTTTCAGATACGCAGTATTTT.

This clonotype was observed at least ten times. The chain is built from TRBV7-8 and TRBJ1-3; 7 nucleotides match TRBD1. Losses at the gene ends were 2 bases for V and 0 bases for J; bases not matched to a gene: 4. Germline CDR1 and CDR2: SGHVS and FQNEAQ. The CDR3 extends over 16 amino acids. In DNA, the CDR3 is TGTGCCAGCAGCTTACGGGACAGAGCCTCTGGAAACACCATATATTTT. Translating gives CASSLRDRASGNTIYF.

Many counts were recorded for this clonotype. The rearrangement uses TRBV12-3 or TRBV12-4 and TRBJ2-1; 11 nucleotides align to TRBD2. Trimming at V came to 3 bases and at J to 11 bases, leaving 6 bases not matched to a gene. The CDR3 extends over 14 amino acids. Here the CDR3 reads CASSFGVAGGQQFF. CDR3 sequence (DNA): TGTGCCAGCAGTTTCGGAGTAGCGGGAGGGCAGCAGTTCTTC.

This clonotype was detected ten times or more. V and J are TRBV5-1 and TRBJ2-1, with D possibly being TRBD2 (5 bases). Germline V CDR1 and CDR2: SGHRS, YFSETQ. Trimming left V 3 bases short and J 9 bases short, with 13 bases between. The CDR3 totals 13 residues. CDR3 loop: CASSSRANSEQFF. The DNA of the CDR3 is TGCGCCAGCAGCTCGCGGGCCAACAGTGAGCAGTTCTTC.

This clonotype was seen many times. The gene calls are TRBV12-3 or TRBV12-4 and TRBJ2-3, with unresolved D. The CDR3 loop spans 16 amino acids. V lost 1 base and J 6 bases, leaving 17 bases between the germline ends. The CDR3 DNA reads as TGTGCCAGCAGTTTAGGGTCCTCCCCTGGTTGGGATACGCAGTATTTT. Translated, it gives CASSLGSSPGWDTQYF.

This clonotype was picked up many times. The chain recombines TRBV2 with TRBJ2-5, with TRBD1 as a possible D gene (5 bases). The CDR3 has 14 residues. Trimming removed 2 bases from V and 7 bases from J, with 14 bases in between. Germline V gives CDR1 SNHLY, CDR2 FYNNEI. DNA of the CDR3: TGTGCCAGCAGTGAATTGGCAGGGTTTGGGACCCAGTACTTC. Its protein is CASSELAGFGTQYF. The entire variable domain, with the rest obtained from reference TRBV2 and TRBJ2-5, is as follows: EPEVTQTPSHQVTQMGQEVILRCVPISNHLYFYWYRQILGQKVEFLVSFYNNEISEKSEIFDDQFSVERPDGSNFTLKIRSTKLEDSAMYFCASSELAGFGTQYFGPGTRLLVL.

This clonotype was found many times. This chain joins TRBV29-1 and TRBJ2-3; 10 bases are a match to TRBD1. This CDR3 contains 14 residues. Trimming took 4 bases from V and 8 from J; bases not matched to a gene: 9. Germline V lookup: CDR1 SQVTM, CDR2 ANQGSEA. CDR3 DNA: TGCAGCGTTGGACAGGGGGCGATCGGGGTTACGCAGTATTTT. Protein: CSVGQGAIGVTQYF.

The CDR3 sequence: CASTTSSYNEQFF. CDR3 coding DNA: TGCGCCAGCACGACTAGCTCCTACAATGAGCAGTTCTTC. The gene calls are TRBV5-1 and TRBJ2-1; possible D gene TRBD2, 6 bases. The CDR3 length is 13 residues. In germline, CDR1 is SGHRS, CDR2 YFSETQ. V was clipped by 6 bases and J by 0 bases, with 7 bases between them.

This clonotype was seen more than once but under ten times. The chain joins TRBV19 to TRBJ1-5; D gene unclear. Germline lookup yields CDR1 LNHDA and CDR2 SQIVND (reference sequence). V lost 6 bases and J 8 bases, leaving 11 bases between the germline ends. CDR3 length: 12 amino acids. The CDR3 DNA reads TGTGCCAGTAGCCGGGCCCCGGAGCCCCAGCATTTT. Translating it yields CASSRAPEPQHF.

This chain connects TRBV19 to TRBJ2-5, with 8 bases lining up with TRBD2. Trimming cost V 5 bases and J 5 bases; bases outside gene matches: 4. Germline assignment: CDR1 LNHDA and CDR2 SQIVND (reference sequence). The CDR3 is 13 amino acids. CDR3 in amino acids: CASSGRTSETQYF. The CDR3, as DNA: TGTGCCAGTAGTGGAAGGACTAGCGAGACCCAGTACTTC.

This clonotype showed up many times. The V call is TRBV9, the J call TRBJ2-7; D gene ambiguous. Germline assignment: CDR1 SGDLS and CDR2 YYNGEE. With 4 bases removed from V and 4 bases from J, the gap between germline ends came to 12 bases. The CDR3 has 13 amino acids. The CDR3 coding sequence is TGTGCCAGCAGCCCGACGGGCAGGTACGAGCAGTACTTC. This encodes CASSPTGRYEQYF.

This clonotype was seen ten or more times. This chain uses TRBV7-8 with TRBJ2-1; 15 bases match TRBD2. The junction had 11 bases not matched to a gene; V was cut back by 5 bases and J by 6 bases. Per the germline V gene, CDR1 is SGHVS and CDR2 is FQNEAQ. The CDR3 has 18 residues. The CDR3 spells CASSPPGLAGGGVNEQFF. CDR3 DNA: TGTGCCAGCAGCCCGCCGGGACTAGCGGGAGGTGGGGTCAATGAGCAGTTCTTC. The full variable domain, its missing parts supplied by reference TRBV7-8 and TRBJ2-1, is GAGVSQSPRYKVAKRGQDVALRCDPISGHVSLFWYQQALGQGPEFLTYFQNEAQLDKSGLPSDRFFAERPEGSVSTLKIQRTQQEDSAVYLCASSPPGLAGGGVNEQFFGPGTRLTVL.

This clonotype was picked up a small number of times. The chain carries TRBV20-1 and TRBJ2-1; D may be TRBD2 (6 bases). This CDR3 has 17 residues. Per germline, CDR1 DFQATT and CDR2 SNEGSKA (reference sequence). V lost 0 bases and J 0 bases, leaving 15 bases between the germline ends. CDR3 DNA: TGCAGTGCTAGAGATTGGCTAGCGAGAAGCTCCTACAATGAGCAGTTCTTC. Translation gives CSARDWLARSSYNEQFF.

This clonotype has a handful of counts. Written as DNA, the CDR3 is TGCAGTGTTATGACTAGCGGGAATTTAAATGAGCAGTTCTTC. The encoded protein is CSVMTSGNLNEQFF. The genes are TRBV20-1 and TRBJ2-1; 11 bases fit TRBD2. The V gene's germline CDR1 is DFQATT and CDR2 SNEGSKA (reference sequence). The CDR3 is 14 amino acids. The V and J ends lost 7 bases and 7 bases, in that order; junction bases with no gene match: 9.

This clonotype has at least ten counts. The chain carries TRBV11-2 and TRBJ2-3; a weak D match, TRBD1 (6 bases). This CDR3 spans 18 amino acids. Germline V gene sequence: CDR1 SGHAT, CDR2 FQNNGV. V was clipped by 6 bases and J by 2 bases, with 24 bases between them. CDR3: CASRTYRSRGRDTDTQYF. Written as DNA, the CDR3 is TGTGCCAGCAGAACATACCGGAGCAGGGGTCGGGACACAGATACGCAGTATTTT.